One and the same sample provided the 23 T cell receptor beta chains below, sequenced in a study of T cell responses to AZD1222 COVID-19 vaccine. Profiled with immunoSEQ multiplex PCR; TCRdb holds only in-frame clones, not every one. The data contain 120,000 or so clones, 65% to 90% of them singletons. The material sequenced was peripheral blood, taken on day 0 of AZD1222 vaccination. These receptors were collected from an adult in good health.

This sequence joins TRBV6-1 and TRBJ2-3, with D hard to call. Germline V CDR1 and CDR2: MNHNS, SASEGT. V lost 1 base to trimming and J lost 2 bases, with 4 bases between them. This CDR3 region has 13 residues. The CDR3 reads CASSEDDTDTQYF. CDR3 DNA sequence: TGTGCCAGCAGTGAAGACGACACAGATACGCAGTATTTT.

DNA of the CDR3: TGTGCCAGTAGTGTGGACAGGGGAGGCTACAATGAGCAGTTCTTC. Amino acids: CASSVDRGGYNEQFF. The genes are TRBV19 and TRBJ2-1; 9 positions agree with TRBD1. Trimming at V came to 5 bases and at J to 3 bases, leaving 5 bases not matched to a gene. Per germline, CDR1 LNHDA and CDR2 SQIVND (reference sequence). The CDR3 length is 15 residues. Full variable domain (rest looked up from reference TRBV19 and TRBJ2-1): DGGITQSPKYLFRKEGQNVTLSCEQNLNHDAMYWYRQDPGQGLRLIYYSQIVNDFQKGDIAEGYSVSREKKESFPLTVTSAQKNPTAFYLCASSVDRGGYNEQFFGPGTRLTVL.

The chain carries TRBV19 and TRBJ1-3; possible D gene TRBD1, 6 bases. Germline assignment: CDR1 LNHDA and CDR2 SQIVND (reference sequence). V shed 5 bases and J shed 2 bases, with 16 bases lying between them. The CDR3 has 16 residues. The CDR3 reads CASSAPQGRTGNTIYF. CDR3 nucleotides: TGTGCCAGTAGTGCACCACAGGGAAGGACTGGAAACACCATATATTTT. The full variable domain, with the rest looked up from reference TRBV19 and TRBJ1-3, is DGGITQSPKYLFRKEGQNVTLSCEQNLNHDAMYWYRQDPGQGLRLIYYSQIVNDFQKGDIAEGYSVSREKKESFPLTVTSAQKNPTAFYLCASSAPQGRTGNTIYFGEGSWLTVV.

This chain connects TRBV5-6 to TRBJ1-4; TRBD1 agrees at 11 bases. The germline V gene encodes CDR1 SGHDT and CDR2 YYEEEE. Losses at the gene ends were 4 bases for V and 10 bases for J; bases not matched to a gene: 15. CDR3 length equals 17 residues. The CDR3 DNA is TGTGCCAGCAGCCCCGGGACAGGGGGTGCCCGCTTAGGAAAACTGTTTTTT. This encodes CASSPGTGGARLGKLFF.

The chain links TRBV5-1 to TRBJ1-5; 12 bases agree with TRBD1. Germline assignment: CDR1 SGHRS and CDR2 YFSETQ. Trimming took 4 bases from V and 6 from J; bases not matched to a gene: 5. The CDR3 is made up of 15 amino acids. The CDR3 nucleotides read TGCGCCAGCAGCGAGGGGACAGGGGGCAGTCAGCCCCAGCATTTT. It is translated as CASSEGTGGSQPQHF.

This chain joins TRBV28 and TRBJ2-7; TRBD1 aligns across 7 bases. From germline, CDR1 is MDHEN and CDR2 SYDVKM. The CDR3 totals 14 residues. With 10 bases clipped from V and 2 bases from J, the junction kept 11 bases outside the gene matches. This CDR3 reads CATVSAGTAYEQYF. DNA for the CDR3: TGTGCCACCGTCTCAGCCGGGACAGCCTACGAGCAGTACTTC.

V is TRBV18 and J is TRBJ1-1; TRBD1 might be the D (5 bases). The germline gives CDR1 KGHSH, CDR2 LQKENI. The CDR3 covers 17 residues. The V gene lost 3 bases and the J gene lost 6 bases, with 23 bases spanning the gap. The CDR3: CASSPAPRTRAVPEAFF. In DNA, the CDR3 is TGTGCCAGCTCACCCGCGCCTAGGACCAGGGCAGTCCCTGAAGCTTTCTTT. Supplemented by reference TRBV18 and TRBJ1-1, the full variable domain reads NAGVMQNPRHLVRRRGQEARLRCSPMKGHSHVYWYRQLPEEGLKFMVYLQKENIIDESGMPKERFSAEFPKEGPSILRIQQVVRGDSAAYFCASSPAPRTRAVPEAFFGQGTRLTVV.

The V call is TRBV7-9, the J call TRBJ2-1; 10 bases fit TRBD1. Germline V CDR1 and CDR2: SEHNR, FQNEAQ (reference sequence). The ends lost 7 bases at V and 6 bases at J; junction bases unmatched: 6. The CDR3 totals 14 residues. The CDR3 protein is CASNDRDRGNEQFF. DNA of the CDR3: TGTGCCAGCAACGACCGGGACAGGGGCAATGAGCAGTTCTTC.

The chain couples TRBV5-1 to TRBJ2-7, with D perhaps TRBD1 (7 bases). Per germline, CDR1 SGHRS and CDR2 YFSETQ. The V end was cut by 0 bases, the J end by 4 bases, with 11 bases between. The CDR3 runs 14 residues. CDR3 DNA sequence: TGCGCCAGCAGCTTGGGCCAGGGGGGTTACGAGCAGTACTTC. Translating gives CASSLGQGGYEQYF.

This clone has just one count. The rearrangement uses TRBV19 and TRBJ2-1, with 7 bases fitting TRBD2. V lost 4 bases and J lost 8; bases outside the gene matches: 8. Looked up from germline, CDR1 is LNHDA and CDR2 is SQIVND (reference sequence). The CDR3 runs 14 residues. The chain's CDR3 is CASSKWEGHDEQFF. The CDR3 coding sequence is TGTGCCAGTAGTAAGTGGGAGGGCCACGATGAGCAGTTCTTC.

The CDR3 reads CAGRPEQYF. DNA for the CDR3: TGTGCCGGGCGGCCAGAGCAGTACTTC. This chain links TRBV6-6 with TRBJ2-7; unclear D gene. Germline values: CDR1 MNHNY, CDR2 SVGAGI (reference sequence). Trimming stripped 11 bases from V and 7 bases from J, with 9 bases between. The CDR3 runs 9 residues.

The chain combines TRBV19 with TRBJ2-5; D gene uncertain. The CDR3 sequence is 13 residues long. Trimming took off 3 bases at V and 7 bases at J, with 12 bases between the two ends. CDR1 and CDR2 from the germline V gene are LNHDA and SQIVND (reference sequence). The CDR3 nucleotides are TGTGCCAGTAGTATGTCGGTCGCTGCGACCCAGTACTTC. Protein: CASSMSVAATQYF. Looking up the rest from reference TRBV19 and TRBJ2-5 gives the full variable domain: DGGITQSPKYLFRKEGQNVTLSCEQNLNHDAMYWYRQDPGQGLRLIYYSQIVNDFQKGDIAEGYSVSREKKESFPLTVTSAQKNPTAFYLCASSMSVAATQYFGPGTRLLVL.

V usage is TRBV4-1 and J usage is TRBJ2-7, with 11 bases matching TRBD2. This CDR3 is 15 amino acids long. CDR1 MGHRA and CDR2 YSYEKL come from the germline V gene. J lost 4 bases, V lost 3 bases, and 5 bases had no gene match. CDR3 loop: CASSQGGLAGYEQYF. As DNA, the CDR3 is TGCGCCAGCAGCCAGGGAGGACTAGCGGGTTACGAGCAGTACTTC.

This clone was seen once. The J gene is TRBJ2-3, the V gene TRBV3-1 (or the pseudogene TRBV3-2); no clear D. From germline, CDR1 is LGHDT and CDR2 YNNKEL (reference sequence). There are 15 residues in the CDR3. V lost 1 base and J lost 6, with 14 bases in between. The chain's CDR3 is CASSQASLPLDTQYF. In nucleotides, the CDR3 is TGTGCCAGCAGCCAAGCCTCACTGCCTCTGGATACGCAGTATTTT.

As regards this clone: Other nucleotide sequences in the sample specify the same CDR3. The chain links TRBV11-3 to TRBJ2-1, with 15 bases identical to TRBD2. This CDR3 spans 19 amino acids. Trimming removed 0 bases from V and 1 base from J; junction bases left unmatched: 4. Germline V gives CDR1 SGHNT, CDR2 YENEEA. The CDR3 DNA follows: TGTGCCAGCAGCTTAGATGGACTAGCGGGAGGGAGTTCCTACAATGAGCAGTTCTTC. It encodes CASSLDGLAGGSSYNEQFF.

The chain employs TRBV27 and TRBJ2-3; 14 bases are a match to TRBD2. Germline trimming cut 5 bases from V and 3 bases from J; bases unmatched to any gene: 7. CDR3 length equals 17 residues. Germline-derived CDR1 and CDR2 are MNHEY and SMNVEV (reference sequence). CDR3 region: CASSPGLAGVGTDTQYF. CDR3 DNA sequence: TGTGCCAGCAGTCCGGGACTAGCGGGAGTCGGGACAGATACGCAGTATTTT.

The chain employs TRBV18 and TRBJ2-5; TRBD1 matches 7 bases. Germline V CDR1 and CDR2: KGHSH, LQKENI. Trimming cost V 3 bases and J 3 bases; bases outside gene matches: 10. The CDR3 totals 16 residues. The CDR3 sequence is CASSPQEHRGEETQYF. The CDR3 DNA reads TGTGCCAGCTCACCGCAAGAGCACAGGGGAGAAGAGACCCAGTACTTC. The whole variable domain, remainder taken from reference TRBV18 and TRBJ2-5, is NAGVMQNPRHLVRRRGQEARLRCSPMKGHSHVYWYRQLPEEGLKFMVYLQKENIIDESGMPKERFSAEFPKEGPSILRIQQVVRGDSAAYFCASSPQEHRGEETQYFGPGTRLLVL.

This chain joins TRBV6-5 and TRBJ2-3; D gene unclear. CDR1 and CDR2 (germline): MNHEY, SVGAGI. This CDR3 comprises 15 residues. The V end was cut by 4 bases, the J end by 0 bases, with 11 bases between. CDR3 protein: CASSSVTLSTDTQYF. DNA of the CDR3: TGTGCCAGCAGTTCCGTGACTCTTAGCACAGATACGCAGTATTTT.

As for this clone: Other DNA sequences in the sample encode the same CDR3. The chain links TRBV28 to TRBJ1-4; TRBD1 matches at 7 bases. Germline loops: CDR1 MDHEN, CDR2 SYDVKM. J lost 2 bases, V lost 5 bases, and 2 bases had no gene match. The CDR3 covers 14 residues. CDR3 DNA: TGTGCCAGCAGTCCAGGGGGGACTAATGAAAAACTGTTTTTT. As protein: CASSPGGTNEKLFF.

A few counts support this clone. The J gene is TRBJ2-7, the V gene TRBV5-4, with D uncertain. Germline values: CDR1 SGHNT, CDR2 YYREEE (reference sequence). V dropped 4 bases and J dropped 1 base, with 6 bases sitting between them. This CDR3 has 12 residues. The CDR3 reads CASSEVSYEQYF. The CDR3 nucleotides are TGTGCCAGCAGCGAGGTTTCCTACGAGCAGTACTTC.

This CDR3 is CASSARTGAYEQYF. CDR3 in DNA: TGTGCCAGCAGCGCAAGGACAGGGGCCTACGAGCAGTACTTC. This chain links TRBV7-2 with TRBJ2-7; 9 bases are shared with TRBD1. This CDR3 is built from 14 residues. The trim removed 5 bases at V and 2 bases at J, leaving 4 bases unmatched. CDR1 and CDR2 from the germline V gene are SGHTA and FQGNSA.

The chain is built from TRBV3-1 (or the pseudogene TRBV3-2) and TRBJ2-4, with D possibly matching TRBD2 (5 bases). The germline gives CDR1 LGHDT, CDR2 YNNKEL (reference sequence). This CDR3 spans 14 amino acids. Deletions cut 6 bases from V and 3 bases from J, with 12 bases between. DNA for the CDR3: TGTGCCAGCAGTGGTGGTCGGGGCAAAAACATTCAGTACTTC. Amino acid sequence: CASSGGRGKNIQYF.

The V and J genes are TRBV28 and TRBJ1-2; D is unclear. CDR1 MDHEN and CDR2 SYDVKM come from the germline V gene. V was clipped by 2 bases and J by 3 bases, with 7 bases between them. The CDR3 consists of 13 residues. CDR3 in amino acids: CASSLGLDYGYTF. The CDR3 DNA follows: TGTGCCAGCAGTTTAGGGTTAGACTATGGCTACACCTTC.